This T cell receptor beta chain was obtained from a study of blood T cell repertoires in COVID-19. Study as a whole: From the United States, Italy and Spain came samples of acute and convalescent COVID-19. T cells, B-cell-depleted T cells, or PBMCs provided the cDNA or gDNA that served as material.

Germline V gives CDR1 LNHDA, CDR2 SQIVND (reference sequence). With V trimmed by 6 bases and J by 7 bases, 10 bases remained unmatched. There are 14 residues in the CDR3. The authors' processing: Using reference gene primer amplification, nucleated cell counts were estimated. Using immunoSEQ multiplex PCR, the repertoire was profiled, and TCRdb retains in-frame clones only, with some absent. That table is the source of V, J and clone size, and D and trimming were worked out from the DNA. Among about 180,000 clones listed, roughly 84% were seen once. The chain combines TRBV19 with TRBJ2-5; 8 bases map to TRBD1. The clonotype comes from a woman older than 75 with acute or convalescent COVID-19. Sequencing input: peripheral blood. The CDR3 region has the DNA TGTGCCAGTAGCCCTGAGGACAGGGCGGGGACCCAGTACTTC. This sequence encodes CASSPEDRAGTQYF.